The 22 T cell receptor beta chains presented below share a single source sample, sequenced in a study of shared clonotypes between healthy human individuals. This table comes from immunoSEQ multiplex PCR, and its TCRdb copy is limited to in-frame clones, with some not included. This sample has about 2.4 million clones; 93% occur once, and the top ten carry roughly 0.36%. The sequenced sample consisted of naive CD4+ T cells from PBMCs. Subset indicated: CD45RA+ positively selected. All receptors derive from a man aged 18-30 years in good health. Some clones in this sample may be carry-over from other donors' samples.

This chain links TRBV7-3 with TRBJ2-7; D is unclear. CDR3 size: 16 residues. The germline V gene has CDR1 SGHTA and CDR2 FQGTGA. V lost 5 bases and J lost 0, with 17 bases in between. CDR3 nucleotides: TGTGCCAGCAGCGTGAAAGGGTACCCCAGCTCCTACGAGCAGTACTTC. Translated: CASSVKGYPSSYEQYF.

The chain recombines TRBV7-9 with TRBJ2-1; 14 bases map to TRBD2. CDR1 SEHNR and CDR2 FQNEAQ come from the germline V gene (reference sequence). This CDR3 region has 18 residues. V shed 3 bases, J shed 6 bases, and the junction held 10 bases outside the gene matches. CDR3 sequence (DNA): TGTGCCAGCAGCTTTGACCATTCCGGGACTAGCGGGAGCAATGAGCAGTTCTTC. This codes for CASSFDHSGTSGSNEQFF.

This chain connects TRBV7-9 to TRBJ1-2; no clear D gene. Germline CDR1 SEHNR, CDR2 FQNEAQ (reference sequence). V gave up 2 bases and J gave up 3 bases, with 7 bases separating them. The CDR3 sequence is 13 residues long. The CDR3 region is CASSLNRDYGYTF. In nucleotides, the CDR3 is TGTGCCAGCAGCTTAAACCGCGACTATGGCTACACCTTC.

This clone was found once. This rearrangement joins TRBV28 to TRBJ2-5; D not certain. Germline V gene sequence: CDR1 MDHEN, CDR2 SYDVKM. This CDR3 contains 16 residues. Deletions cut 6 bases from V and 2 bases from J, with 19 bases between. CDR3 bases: TGTGCCAGCAGGTTGGGGTTTCGCCCAGCGCAAGAGACCCAGTACTTC. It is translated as CASRLGFRPAQETQYF.

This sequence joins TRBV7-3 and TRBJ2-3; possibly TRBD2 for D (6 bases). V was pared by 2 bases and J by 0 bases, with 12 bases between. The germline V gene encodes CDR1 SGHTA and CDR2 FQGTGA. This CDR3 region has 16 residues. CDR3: CASSLFSSESTDTQYF. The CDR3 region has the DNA TGTGCCAGCAGCTTATTTTCTAGCGAAAGCACAGATACGCAGTATTTT.

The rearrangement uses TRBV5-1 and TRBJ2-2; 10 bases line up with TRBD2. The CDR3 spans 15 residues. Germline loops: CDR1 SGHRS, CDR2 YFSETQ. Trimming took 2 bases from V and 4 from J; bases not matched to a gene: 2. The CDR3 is CASSLLAGSTGELFF. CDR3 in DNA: TGCGCCAGCAGCTTACTAGCGGGGAGCACCGGGGAGCTGTTTTTT.

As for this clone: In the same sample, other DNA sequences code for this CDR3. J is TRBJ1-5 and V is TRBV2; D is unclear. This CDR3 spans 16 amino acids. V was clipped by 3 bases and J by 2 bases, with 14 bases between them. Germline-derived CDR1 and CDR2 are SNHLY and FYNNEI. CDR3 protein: CASSDRGARGNQPQHF. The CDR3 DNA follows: TGTGCCAGCAGTGATCGAGGTGCGCGAGGCAATCAGCCCCAGCATTTT.

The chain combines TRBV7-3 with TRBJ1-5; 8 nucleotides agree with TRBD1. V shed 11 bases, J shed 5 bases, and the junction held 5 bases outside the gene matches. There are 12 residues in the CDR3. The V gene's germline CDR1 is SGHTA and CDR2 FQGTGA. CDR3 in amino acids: CAGPGGDQPQHF. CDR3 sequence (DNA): TGTGCCGGACCAGGGGGCGATCAGCCCCAGCATTTT.

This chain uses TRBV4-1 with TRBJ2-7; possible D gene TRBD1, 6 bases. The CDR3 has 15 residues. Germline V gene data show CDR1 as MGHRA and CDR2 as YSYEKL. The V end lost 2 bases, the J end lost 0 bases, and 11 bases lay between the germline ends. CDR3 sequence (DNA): TGCGCCAGCAGCCAATACTTAGGGGGCTCCTACGAGCAGTACTTC. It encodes CASSQYLGGSYEQYF.

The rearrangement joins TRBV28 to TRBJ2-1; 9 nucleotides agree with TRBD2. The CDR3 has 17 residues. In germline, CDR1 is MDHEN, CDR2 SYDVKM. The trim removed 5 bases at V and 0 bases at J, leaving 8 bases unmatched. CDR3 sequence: CASSPTSGSSSYNEQFF. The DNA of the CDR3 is TGTGCCAGCAGTCCTACTAGCGGGTCGAGCTCCTACAATGAGCAGTTCTTC. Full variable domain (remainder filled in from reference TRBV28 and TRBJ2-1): DVKVTQSSRYLVKRTGEKVFLECVQDMDHENMFWYRQDPGLGLRLIYFSYDVKMKEKGDIPEGYSVSREKKERFSLILESASTNQTSMYLCASSPTSGSSSYNEQFFGPGTRLTVL.

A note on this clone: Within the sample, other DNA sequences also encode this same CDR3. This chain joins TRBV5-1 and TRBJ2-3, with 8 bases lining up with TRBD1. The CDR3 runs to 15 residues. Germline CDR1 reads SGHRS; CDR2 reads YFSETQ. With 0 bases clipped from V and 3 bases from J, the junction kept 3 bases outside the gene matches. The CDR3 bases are TGCGCCAGCAGCTTGGGACAGGGGCGGACAGATACGCAGTATTTT. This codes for CASSLGQGRTDTQYF.

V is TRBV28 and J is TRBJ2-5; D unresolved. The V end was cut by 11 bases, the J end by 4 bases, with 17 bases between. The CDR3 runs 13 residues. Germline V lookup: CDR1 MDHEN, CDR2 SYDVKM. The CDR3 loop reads CAAGSSERETQYF. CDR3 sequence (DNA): TGTGCCGCAGGAAGCTCCGAGCGAGAGACCCAGTACTTC.

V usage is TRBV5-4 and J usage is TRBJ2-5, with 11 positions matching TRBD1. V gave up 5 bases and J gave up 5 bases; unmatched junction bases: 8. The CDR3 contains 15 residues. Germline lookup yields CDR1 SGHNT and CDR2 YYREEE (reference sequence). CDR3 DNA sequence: TGTGCCAGCAGGGAGGGACAGGGGGTTCTGGAGACCCAGTACTTC. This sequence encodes CASREGQGVLETQYF.

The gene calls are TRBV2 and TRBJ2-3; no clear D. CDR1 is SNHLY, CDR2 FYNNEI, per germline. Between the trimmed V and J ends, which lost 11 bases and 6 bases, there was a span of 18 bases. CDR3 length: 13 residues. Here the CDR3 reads CASEDGLRDTQYF. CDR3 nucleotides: TGTGCCTCAGAGGACGGTTTGAGGGATACGCAGTATTTT. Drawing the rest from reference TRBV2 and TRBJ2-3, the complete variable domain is EPEVTQTPSHQVTQMGQEVILRCVPISNHLYFYWYRQILGQKVEFLVSFYNNEISEKSEIFDDQFSVERPDGSNFTLKIRSTKLEDSAMYFCASEDGLRDTQYFGPGTRLTVL.

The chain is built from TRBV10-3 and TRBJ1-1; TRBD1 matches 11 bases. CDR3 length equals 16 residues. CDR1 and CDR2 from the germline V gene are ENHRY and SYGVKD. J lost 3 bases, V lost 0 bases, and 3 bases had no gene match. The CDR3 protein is CAISESVDRGHTEAFF. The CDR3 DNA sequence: TGTGCCATCAGTGAGTCGGTGGACAGGGGGCACACTGAAGCTTTCTTT.

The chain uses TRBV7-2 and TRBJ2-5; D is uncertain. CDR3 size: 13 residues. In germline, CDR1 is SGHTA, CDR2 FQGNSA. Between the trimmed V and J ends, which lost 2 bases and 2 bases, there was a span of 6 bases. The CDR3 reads CASSLLIQETQYF. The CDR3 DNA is TGTGCCAGCAGCTTATTGATTCAAGAGACCCAGTACTTC.

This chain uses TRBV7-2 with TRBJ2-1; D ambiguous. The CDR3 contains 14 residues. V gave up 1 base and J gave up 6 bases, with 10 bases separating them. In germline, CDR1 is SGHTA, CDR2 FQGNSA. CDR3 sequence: CASSLVLSTNEQFF. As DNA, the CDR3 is TGTGCCAGCAGCTTAGTCCTGAGTACCAATGAGCAGTTCTTC. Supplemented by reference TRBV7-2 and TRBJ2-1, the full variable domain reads GAGVSQSPSNKVTEKGKDVELRCDPISGHTALYWYRQSLGQGLEFLIYFQGNSAPDKSGLPSDRFSAERTGGSVSTLTIQRTQQEDSAVYLCASSLVLSTNEQFFGPGTRLTVL.

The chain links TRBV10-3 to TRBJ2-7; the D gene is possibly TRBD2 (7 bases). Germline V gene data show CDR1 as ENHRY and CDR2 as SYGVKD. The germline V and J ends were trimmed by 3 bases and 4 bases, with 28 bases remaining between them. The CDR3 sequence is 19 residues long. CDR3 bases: TGTGCCATCAGTGACCCCGACCGGGGAGGGGGTTCGATAACTTACGAGCAGTACTTC. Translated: CAISDPDRGGGSITYEQYF.

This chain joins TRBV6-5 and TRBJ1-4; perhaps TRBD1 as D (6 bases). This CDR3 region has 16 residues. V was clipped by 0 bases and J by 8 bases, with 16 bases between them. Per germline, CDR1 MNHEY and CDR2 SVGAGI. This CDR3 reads CASSYSPGARGEKLFF. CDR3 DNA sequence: TGTGCCAGCAGTTACTCCCCGGGGGCCCGCGGGGAAAAACTGTTTTTT.

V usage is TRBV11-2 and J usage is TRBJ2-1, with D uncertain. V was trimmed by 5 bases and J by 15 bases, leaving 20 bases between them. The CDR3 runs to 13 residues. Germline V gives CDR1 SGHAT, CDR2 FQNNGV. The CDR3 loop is CASSPRVRRVSFF. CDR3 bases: TGTGCCAGCAGCCCCCGGGTTCGTAGGGTGTCGTTCTTC.

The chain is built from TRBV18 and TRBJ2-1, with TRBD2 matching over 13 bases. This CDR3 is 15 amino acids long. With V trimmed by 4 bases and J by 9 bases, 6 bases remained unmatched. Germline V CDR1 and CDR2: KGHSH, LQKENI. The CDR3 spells CASSRPGLAGTEQFF. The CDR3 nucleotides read TGTGCCAGCTCACGACCGGGACTAGCGGGAACTGAGCAGTTCTTC.

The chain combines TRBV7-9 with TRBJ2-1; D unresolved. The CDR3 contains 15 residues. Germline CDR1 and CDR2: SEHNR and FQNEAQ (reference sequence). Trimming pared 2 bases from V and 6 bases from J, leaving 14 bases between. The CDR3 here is CASSLIGSRGNEQFF. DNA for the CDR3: TGTGCCAGCAGCTTAATAGGGTCTAGAGGCAATGAGCAGTTCTTC.